This T cell receptor beta chain appears in the sequencing data of a study of T cells in Graves' hyperthyroidism and ophthalmopathy. Among ophthalmopathy patients, the Clinical Activity Score reached at least 3, the NOSPECS grade reached at least 4, and duration remained under 3 months. Lactation, pregnancy, other autoimmune disease or uncontrolled infection excluded patients. In making diagnoses, clinical symptoms, serum thyroxine and TRAb, thyroid ultrasound and orbital computed tomography were all used. This sample holds PBMCs from about 9.3 ml fresh peripheral blood. Germline V lookup: CDR1 MNHEY, CDR2 SMNVEV (reference sequence). The CDR3 runs to 13 residues. The V gene end was trimmed by 8 bases and the J gene end by 6 bases; junction bases not matched to a gene: 7. It was RNA transcripts that yielded the amplified TCR beta CDR3 regions. The HTBI primer set served for first-round RT-PCR of the TCR CDR3. TCRdb re-called the multiplex PCR reads through MiXCR, storing one row per CDR3 protein. The data show roughly 380,000 distinct CDR3 sequences, about a sixth seen once.

The chain carries TRBV27 and TRBJ1-5; 7 bases fit TRBD1. The clonotype comes from a woman aged 40 to 50 with Graves' ophthalmopathy. Sequences were obtained from blood. CDR3 coding DNA: TGTGCCAGCCCCACGAGGGGGCTTCAGCCCCAGCATTTT. Its translation: CASPTRGLQPQHF.